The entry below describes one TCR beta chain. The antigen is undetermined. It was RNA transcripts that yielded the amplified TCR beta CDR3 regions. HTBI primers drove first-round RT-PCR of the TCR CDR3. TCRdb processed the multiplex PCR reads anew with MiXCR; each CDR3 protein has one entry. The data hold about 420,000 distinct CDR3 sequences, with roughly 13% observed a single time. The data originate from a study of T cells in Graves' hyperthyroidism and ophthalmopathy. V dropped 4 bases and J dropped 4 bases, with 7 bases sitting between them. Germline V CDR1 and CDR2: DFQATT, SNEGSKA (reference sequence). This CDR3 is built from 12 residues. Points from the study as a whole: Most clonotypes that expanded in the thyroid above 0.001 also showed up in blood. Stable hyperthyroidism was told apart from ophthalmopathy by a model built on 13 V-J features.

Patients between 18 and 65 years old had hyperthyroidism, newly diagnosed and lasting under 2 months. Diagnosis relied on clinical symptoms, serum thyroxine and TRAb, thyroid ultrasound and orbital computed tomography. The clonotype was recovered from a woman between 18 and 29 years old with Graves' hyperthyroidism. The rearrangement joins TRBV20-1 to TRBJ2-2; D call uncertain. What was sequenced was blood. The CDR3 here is CSANDGTGELFF. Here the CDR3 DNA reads TGCAGTGCTAACGACGGCACCGGGGAGCTGTTTTTT.